The 30 T cell receptor beta chains given below trace back to one sample, sequenced in a study of T cell responses to AZD1222 COVID-19 vaccine. Sequenced by immunoSEQ multiplex PCR; TCRdb stores in-frame clones only, minus some. Of around 170,000 clones listed, around 88% are singletons. Sequenced here: peripheral blood, sampled 28 days after the second AZD1222 dose. These receptors were collected from an adult who received the AZD1222 COVID-19 vaccine.

The gene calls are TRBV4-2 and TRBJ1-2; D not resolved. The CDR3 length is 16 residues. V lost 0 bases and J lost 0, with 11 bases in between. CDR1 is LGHNA, CDR2 YNFKEQ, per germline. The CDR3 protein is CASSQEYPLSNYGYTF. CDR3 coding DNA: TGTGCCAGCAGCCAAGAATACCCGCTTTCTAACTATGGCTACACCTTC.

The chain recombines TRBV27 with TRBJ2-1, with D possibly being TRBD1 or TRBD2 (5 bases each). Germline values: CDR1 MNHEY, CDR2 SMNVEV (reference sequence). The V end lost 0 bases, the J end lost 10 bases, and 10 bases lay between the germline ends. This CDR3 region has 13 residues. Here the CDR3 reads CASSLSGTREQFF. The CDR3, as DNA: TGTGCCAGCAGTTTATCAGGGACCCGGGAGCAGTTCTTC.

J is TRBJ2-5 and V is TRBV5-1, with 10 bases lining up with TRBD1. CDR1 and CDR2 (germline): SGHRS, YFSETQ. V lost 7 bases, J lost 3 bases, and 9 bases stayed unmatched. This CDR3 is built from 15 residues. Here the CDR3 DNA reads TGCGCCAGCCACACAGAGACAGGGGGCGAAGAGACCCAGTACTTC. Its translation is CASHTETGGEETQYF.

This clone was seen once. The chain combines TRBV28 with TRBJ1-1, with no clear D. The CDR3 has 14 amino acids. V was pared by 0 bases and J by 1 base, with 6 bases between. Germline V gene sequence: CDR1 MDHEN, CDR2 SYDVKM. DNA for the CDR3: TGTGCCAGCAGTTTATGGCACGCGAACACTGAAGCTTTCTTT. This encodes CASSLWHANTEAFF.

The chain couples TRBV19 to TRBJ1-5; D is undetermined. The V end was cut by 0 bases, the J end by 6 bases, with 6 bases between. This CDR3 is 13 amino acids long. The germline CDR1 and CDR2 sequences are LNHDA and SQIVND (reference sequence). This CDR3 reads CASSIDLVQPQHF. The DNA of the CDR3 is TGTGCCAGTAGTATAGATCTCGTTCAGCCCCAGCATTTT. Supplemented by reference TRBV19 and TRBJ1-5, the full variable domain reads DGGITQSPKYLFRKEGQNVTLSCEQNLNHDAMYWYRQDPGQGLRLIYYSQIVNDFQKGDIAEGYSVSREKKESFPLTVTSAQKNPTAFYLCASSIDLVQPQHFGDGTRLSIL.

The chain links TRBV5-1 to TRBJ1-4, with unresolved D. Germline V gene data show CDR1 as SGHRS and CDR2 as YFSETQ. The ends were cut back, 6 bases at V and 0 bases at J, with 12 bases in the middle. The CDR3 sequence is 15 residues long. CDR3 DNA: TGCGCCAGCAAGACGACACCTACAACTAATGAAAAACTGTTTTTT. It specifies CASKTTPTTNEKLFF.

The CDR3 sequence is CATSDSGNTIYF. For the CDR3, the DNA is TGTGCCACCAGTGACTCTGGAAACACCATATATTTT. This chain joins TRBV24-1 and TRBJ1-3, with D uncertain. CDR3 size: 12 residues. CDR1 is KGHDR, CDR2 SFDVKD, per germline. The ends were cut back, 4 bases at V and 0 bases at J, with 0 bases in the middle.

This clone was picked up a small number of times. The chain employs TRBV4-1 and TRBJ1-6, with D possibly TRBD1 on 5 matching bases. The V gene lost 3 bases and the J gene lost 7 bases, with 16 bases spanning the gap. The germline CDR1 and CDR2 sequences are MGHRA and YSYEKL. CDR3 length: 16 residues. CDR3: CASSQSGPSGNSPLHF. The CDR3 DNA is TGCGCCAGCAGCCAGTCCGGCCCCTCAGGGAATTCACCCCTCCACTTT.

This clone was seen only a few times. The rearrangement joins TRBV19 to TRBJ1-2; D unclear. Germline values: CDR1 LNHDA, CDR2 SQIVND (reference sequence). The germline V and J ends were trimmed by 2 bases and 4 bases, with 11 bases remaining between them. The CDR3 is 14 residues long. CDR3 sequence: CASSIQQEVYGYTF. The DNA for the CDR3 is TGTGCCAGTAGTATACAGCAGGAAGTCTATGGCTACACCTTC. The variable domain in full, with the rest retrieved from reference TRBV19 and TRBJ1-2, is DGGITQSPKYLFRKEGQNVTLSCEQNLNHDAMYWYRQDPGQGLRLIYYSQIVNDFQKGDIAEGYSVSREKKESFPLTVTSAQKNPTAFYLCASSIQQEVYGYTFGSGTRLTVV.

This chain uses TRBV6-5 with TRBJ1-4; 9 bases agree with TRBD1. From germline, CDR1 is MNHEY and CDR2 SVGAGI. The CDR3 is 15 residues long. Trimming took 6 bases from V and 0 from J; bases not matched to a gene: 2. CDR3 coding DNA: TGTGCCAGCAGCCGACAGGGGGCAACTAATGAAAAACTGTTTTTT. Translated: CASSRQGATNEKLFF.

The sample holds one count of this clone. This chain links TRBV19 with TRBJ2-5; 11 nucleotides match TRBD1. The V gene end was trimmed by 2 bases and the J gene end by 5 bases; junction bases not matched to a gene: 4. This CDR3 has 15 residues. Germline loops: CDR1 LNHDA, CDR2 SQIVND (reference sequence). Here the CDR3 reads CASSISGDRGETQYF. CDR3 DNA: TGTGCCAGTAGTATATCGGGGGACAGGGGGGAGACCCAGTACTTC.

The chain uses TRBV6-1 and TRBJ2-5; D gene unclear. This CDR3 comprises 14 residues. CDR1 is MNHNS, CDR2 SASEGT, per germline. V lost 1 base and J lost 5, with 11 bases in between. CDR3: CASSEGKGGETQYF. Written as DNA, the CDR3 is TGTGCCAGCAGTGAAGGAAAGGGTGGGGAGACCCAGTACTTC.

The gene calls are TRBV5-1 and TRBJ1-2; D is undetermined. Per germline, CDR1 SGHRS and CDR2 YFSETQ. Trimming removed 1 base at V and 3 bases at J, with 10 bases between. The CDR3 has 14 amino acids. The CDR3 sequence is CASSLYYGDYGYTF. CDR3 bases: TGCGCCAGCAGCTTGTATTATGGGGACTATGGCTACACCTTC.

This clone came up once. The chain combines TRBV5-1 with TRBJ2-5; 7 bases agree with TRBD1. CDR3 size: 15 residues. The ends lost 2 bases at V and 2 bases at J; junction bases unmatched: 6. CDR1 SGHRS and CDR2 YFSETQ come from the germline V gene. CDR3 DNA: TGCGCCAGCAGCTTTAATACAGGGGAACAAGAGACCCAGTACTTC. Encoded protein: CASSFNTGEQETQYF.

The gene calls are TRBV4-1 and TRBJ1-5; no clear D gene. The CDR3 runs 14 residues. The ends were cut back, 2 bases at V and 2 bases at J, with 7 bases in the middle. Germline V gene sequence: CDR1 MGHRA, CDR2 YSYEKL. CDR3 in DNA: TGCGCCAGCAGCCAACCCGGGGGCAATCAGCCCCAGCATTTT. Translating it yields CASSQPGGNQPQHF.

The V and J genes are TRBV5-1 and TRBJ2-7; D is possibly TRBD1 or TRBD2 (5 bases each). The germline V and J ends were trimmed by 4 bases and 1 base, with 15 bases remaining between them. Germline V gives CDR1 SGHRS, CDR2 YFSETQ. The CDR3 spans 15 residues. In nucleotides, the CDR3 is TGCGCCAGCAGCATCGGGGACGGCGGATCCTACGAGCAGTACTTC. This gives the protein CASSIGDGGSYEQYF.

The chain carries TRBV5-1 and TRBJ2-5; D is unresolved. V lost 2 bases, J lost 1 base, and 9 bases lay in between. Germline V CDR1 and CDR2: SGHRS, YFSETQ. This CDR3 region has 14 residues. CDR3 amino acids: CASSLFRSQETQYF. The CDR3 bases are TGCGCCAGCAGCTTATTCAGGAGCCAAGAGACCCAGTACTTC. Full variable domain (outside the CDR3, taken from reference TRBV5-1 and TRBJ2-5): KAGVTQTPRYLIKTRGQQVTLSCSPISGHRSVSWYQQTPGQGLQFLFEYFSETQRNKGNFPGRFSGRQFSNSRSEMNVSTLELGDSALYLCASSLFRSQETQYFGPGTRLLVL.

CDR3 DNA: TGTGCCAGCAGCTTACTCGCGAACACCGGGGAGCTGTTTTTT. Its translation: CASSLLANTGELFF. The V call is TRBV7-9, the J call TRBJ2-2; D ambiguous. Trimming pared 2 bases from V and 0 bases from J, leaving 4 bases between. Germline-derived CDR1 and CDR2 are SEHNR and FQNEAQ (reference sequence). There are 14 residues in the CDR3.

The chain carries TRBV19 and TRBJ2-7; a possible D gene is TRBD2 (6 bases). Germline values: CDR1 LNHDA, CDR2 SQIVND (reference sequence). The CDR3 has 13 residues. Trimming removed 5 bases from V and 2 bases from J, with 10 bases in between. CDR3 nucleotides: TGTGCCAGTAGTGGCGGGGCAACCTACGAGCAGTACTTC. Its protein is CASSGGATYEQYF.

Of note for this clone: One end of the junction is discordant with germline, which a read error may explain. The chain links TRBV7-7 to TRBJ2-2; D call uncertain. The germline V gene encodes CDR1 SSHAT and CDR2 FNYEAQ (reference sequence). The CDR3 covers 12 residues. In DNA, the CDR3 is TGTGCTAGCAGCCGGTTGGGGGGGGAGCTGTTTTTT. The encoded protein is CASSRLGGELFF.

The chain uses TRBV28 and TRBJ2-7; D gene ambiguous. Trimming took off 4 bases at V and 0 bases at J, with 7 bases between the two ends. The CDR3 runs to 13 residues. CDR1 MDHEN and CDR2 SYDVKM come from the germline V gene. The CDR3 bases are TGTGCCAGCAGTTCCCCAGGCTCCTACGAGCAGTACTTC. This gives the protein CASSSPGSYEQYF. Filled out from reference TRBV28 and TRBJ2-7, the complete variable domain reads DVKVTQSSRYLVKRTGEKVFLECVQDMDHENMFWYRQDPGLGLRLIYFSYDVKMKEKGDIPEGYSVSREKKERFSLILESASTNQTSMYLCASSSPGSYEQYFGPGTRLTVT.

This chain joins TRBV19 and TRBJ2-3; TRBD2 agrees at 9 bases. Germline lookup yields CDR1 LNHDA and CDR2 SQIVND (reference sequence). V shed 3 bases and J 1 base; nucleotides not matched to a gene: 5. CDR3 length equals 16 residues. The CDR3 loop reads CASSMGASGGTDTQYF. The DNA of the CDR3 is TGTGCCAGTAGTATGGGGGCTAGCGGGGGCACAGATACGCAGTATTTT. The full variable domain, rest sourced from reference TRBV19 and TRBJ2-3, is DGGITQSPKYLFRKEGQNVTLSCEQNLNHDAMYWYRQDPGQGLRLIYYSQIVNDFQKGDIAEGYSVSREKKESFPLTVTSAQKNPTAFYLCASSMGASGGTDTQYFGPGTRLTVL.

J is TRBJ1-2 and V is TRBV5-5; 8 bases are shared with TRBD1. V lost 0 bases, J lost 6 bases, and 1 base stayed unmatched. Germline assignment: CDR1 SGHKS and CDR2 YYEKEE (reference sequence). The CDR3 is 13 amino acids. CDR3 sequence (DNA): TGTGCCAGCAGCTTGGCAGGGGGCAATGGCTACACCTTC. It translates to CASSLAGGNGYTF.

This chain connects TRBV4-1 to TRBJ1-2, with D tentatively TRBD1 (6 bases). The CDR3 sequence is 14 residues long. Germline loops: CDR1 MGHRA, CDR2 YSYEKL. V lost 5 bases to trimming and J lost 2 bases, with 12 bases between them. CDR3 protein: CASSKGDLNYGYTF. The CDR3 DNA reads TGCGCCAGCAGCAAGGGGGATCTCAACTATGGCTACACCTTC.

This chain connects TRBV28 to TRBJ2-7; D is perhaps TRBD1 (6 bases). The CDR3 runs to 16 residues. Trimming took off 3 bases at V and 4 bases at J, with 19 bases between the two ends. Germline V lookup: CDR1 MDHEN, CDR2 SYDVKM. This CDR3 reads CASSFHLSQQGYEQYF. As DNA, the CDR3 is TGTGCCAGCAGTTTCCACCTCTCCCAACAGGGTTACGAGCAGTACTTC.

J is TRBJ2-2 and V is TRBV29-1; 9 nucleotides agree with TRBD1. This CDR3 has 14 amino acids. Germline loops: CDR1 SQVTM, CDR2 ANQGSEA. V lost 6 bases to trimming and J lost 4 bases; unmatched junction nucleotides: 6. The CDR3 loop is CSVGRDRATGELFF. In DNA, the CDR3 is TGCAGCGTGGGTCGGGACAGGGCCACCGGGGAGCTGTTTTTT.

This clone was seen just once. The gene calls are TRBV10-3 and TRBJ2-3; maybe TRBD2 (7 bases). The CDR3 sequence is 15 residues long. The germline CDR1 and CDR2 sequences are ENHRY and SYGVKD. V dropped 2 bases and J dropped 0 bases, with 9 bases sitting between them. Here the CDR3 DNA reads TGTGCCATCAGTGAGGGGGGGGCTAGCACAGATACGCAGTATTTT. Amino acids: CAISEGGASTDTQYF.

The chain couples TRBV6-5 to TRBJ2-2; D ambiguous. V gave up 3 bases and J gave up 5 bases, with 7 bases separating them. Germline V gene lookup returns CDR1 MNHEY and CDR2 SVGAGI. The CDR3 sequence is 13 residues long. CDR3 DNA: TGTGCCAGCAGTTATGCCCGAACCGGGGAGCTGTTTTTT. Its translation is CASSYARTGELFF.

The chain is built from TRBV19 and TRBJ2-2, with D perhaps TRBD2 (6 bases). The CDR3 is 15 residues long. V was cut by 5 bases and J by 1 base, with 11 bases left in between. CDR1 and CDR2 from the germline V gene are LNHDA and SQIVND (reference sequence). CDR3 residues: CASSVSRGNTGELFF. The CDR3 region has the DNA TGTGCCAGTAGTGTCTCGCGGGGGAACACCGGGGAGCTGTTTTTT.

The gene calls are TRBV28 and TRBJ1-4; D unresolved. The CDR3 extends over 13 amino acids. The V end was cut by 11 bases, the J end by 6 bases, with 16 bases between. Germline V CDR1 and CDR2: MDHEN, SYDVKM. This CDR3 is CASGRMTYEKLFF. Here the CDR3 DNA reads TGTGCCTCCGGACGGATGACCTATGAAAAACTGTTTTTT.